Each of the 20 T cell receptor beta chains below was sequenced from the same sample in a study of post-analysis software for immune sequencing data. Each TCR beta cDNA library carried unique molecular identifiers. TCRdb re-derived calls from the PCR reads in MiXCR, one entry per CDR3 protein. The profile shows fewer than 850,000 distinct CDR3 sequences, roughly 50% of them singletons. These receptors have no known antigen. Findings and caveats of the study: Among roughly five TRBV segments more frequent in patients than controls were TRBV5-6, TRBV5-1 and TRBV20-1.

Input material: blood. Receptor source: a girl under 18 with multiple sclerosis.

This clonotype was seen a few times. The rearrangement links TRBV5-1 to TRBJ2-3; D possibly corresponds to TRBD2 (6 bases). Germline CDR1 SGHRS, CDR2 YFSETQ. Trimming took off 6 bases at V and 0 bases at J, with 14 bases between the two ends. This CDR3 comprises 15 residues. The CDR3 protein is CASTETGTSTDTQYF. CDR3 nucleotides: TGCGCCAGCACCGAAACCGGGACTAGCACAGATACGCAGTATTTT.

The chain joins TRBV6-6 to TRBJ2-3, with TRBD1 matching over 10 bases. This CDR3 is built from 15 residues. Germline assignment: CDR1 MNHNY and CDR2 SVGAGI (reference sequence). V lost 2 bases and J lost 5; bases outside the gene matches: 4. CDR3 bases: TGTGCCAGCAGTTACAGGGACAGGGGCGTAGATACGCAGTATTTT. This encodes CASSYRDRGVDTQYF.

This clonotype showed up just once. The V gene is TRBV2, the J gene TRBJ2-7; 9 bases map to TRBD1. The DNA end favors TRBJ2-5, so the J call may be wrong. Germline values: CDR1 SNHLY, CDR2 FYNNEI. The CDR3 length is 16 residues. The CDR3 DNA is TGTGCCAGCAGACAGGGGGCCTCGAGGTCTCAAGAGACCCAGTACTTC. Translation: CASRQGASRSQETQYF.

The V gene is TRBV15, the J gene TRBJ2-6; D is uncertain. From germline, CDR1 is LNHNV and CDR2 YYDKDF (reference sequence). The V end was cut by 0 bases, the J end by 7 bases, with 7 bases between. CDR3 size: 14 residues. The CDR3 region has the DNA TGTGCCACCAGCAGAGACTCAGGAGCCAACGTCCTGACTTTC. This encodes CATSRDSGANVLTF.

In this sample, this clonotype turned up a few times. This chain connects TRBV29-1 to TRBJ1-6; D unresolved. With 4 bases removed from V and 6 bases from J, the gap between germline ends came to 16 bases. The CDR3 covers 15 residues. Germline V gene sequence: CDR1 SQVTM, CDR2 ANQGSEA. In DNA form, the CDR3 reads TGCAGCGTTGCTTTAGACACCACGGGTAATTCACCCCTCCACTTT. Protein: CSVALDTTGNSPLHF.

The rearrangement links TRBV5-1 to TRBJ1-1, with D possibly being TRBD1 (6 bases). Germline CDR1 reads SGHRS; CDR2 reads YFSETQ. The CDR3 loop spans 15 amino acids. V was trimmed by 1 base and J by 1 base, leaving 11 bases between them. The CDR3 sequence is CASSLLGGGNTEAFF. In nucleotides, the CDR3 is TGCGCCAGCAGCTTGTTGGGAGGGGGGAACACTGAAGCTTTCTTT.

The chain combines TRBV5-4 with TRBJ2-1, with D perhaps matching TRBD2 (5 bases). The DNA matches TRBJ2-7 better at its end, which makes the J call doubtful. The CDR3 spans 14 residues. Germline lookup yields CDR1 SGHNT and CDR2 YYREEE (reference sequence). CDR3 region: CASSATGENYEQYF. In DNA, the CDR3 is TGTGCCAGCAGCGCTACCGGGGAGAACTACGAGCAGTACTTC.

This clonotype occurred a few times. The chain links TRBV29-1 to TRBJ1-4; 7 positions agree with TRBD1. The CDR3 is made up of 13 amino acids. V shed 4 bases and J 12 bases; nucleotides not matched to a gene: 11. From germline, CDR1 is SQVTM and CDR2 ANQGSEA. CDR3 bases: TGCAGCGTTGCCTTCGGGCCCCAGGGGGAACTGTTTTTT. Amino acid sequence: CSVAFGPQGELFF. The whole variable domain, remainder taken from reference TRBV29-1 and TRBJ1-4, is SAVISQKPSRDICQRGTSLTIQCQVDSQVTMMFWYRQQPGQSLTLIATANQGSEATYESGFVIDKFPISRPNLTFSTLTVSNMSPEDSSIYLCSVAFGPQGELFFGSGTQLSVL.

V and J are TRBV29-1 and TRBJ1-2; 9 bases align to TRBD1. Looked up from germline, CDR1 is SQVTM and CDR2 is ANQGSEA. The V and J ends lost 6 bases and 5 bases, in that order; junction bases with no gene match: 13. CDR3 length equals 15 residues. CDR3 DNA: TGCAGCGTGACTACTCCGGGACAGGGAGCTTATGGCTACACCTTC. It encodes CSVTTPGQGAYGYTF.

This clonotype has only a few counts. The V and J genes are TRBV6-1 and TRBJ2-3, with D unclear. Germline V gene lookup returns CDR1 MNHNS and CDR2 SASEGT. V was cut by 7 bases and J by 3 bases, with 17 bases left in between. The CDR3 length is 15 residues. In DNA form, the CDR3 reads TGTGCCAGCACCAGGCCCGGCGTGTGGACAGATACGCAGTATTTT. Its translation is CASTRPGVWTDTQYF.

The chain combines TRBV5-6 with TRBJ2-5, with unresolved D. V lost 3 bases and J 13 bases, leaving 19 bases between the germline ends. The CDR3 has 13 residues. From germline, CDR1 is SGHDT and CDR2 YYEEEE. The CDR3 loop reads CASSSPLTGDSYF. The CDR3 DNA reads TGTGCCAGCAGCTCCCCCCTGACTGGCGATTCGTACTTC.

This clonotype was seen only a few times. CDR3 bases: TGTGCCAGCTCACCACCCAACACGAATGAGCAGTACTTC. Protein product: CASSPPNTNEQYF. The genes are TRBV18 and TRBJ2-7; no clear D gene. Germline CDR1 and CDR2: KGHSH and LQKENI. Between the trimmed V and J ends, which lost 0 bases and 7 bases, there was a span of 10 bases. This CDR3 comprises 13 residues.

The chain joins TRBV18 to TRBJ2-4; possibly TRBD1 for D (5 bases). Trimming removed 3 bases at V and 2 bases at J, with 14 bases between. The CDR3 consists of 16 residues. The V gene's germline CDR1 is KGHSH and CDR2 LQKENI. DNA for the CDR3: TGTGCCAGCTCACCGACCAGGGCTGGGTCCAAAAACATTCAGTACTTC. Encoded protein: CASSPTRAGSKNIQYF.

The rearrangement uses TRBV30 and TRBJ2-5; 7 positions match TRBD1. J was trimmed by 0 bases and V by 3 bases; bases with no gene match: 4. This CDR3 is built from 14 residues. The germline CDR1 and CDR2 sequences are GTSNPN and SVGIG (reference sequence). The CDR3 coding sequence is TGTGCCTGGAGCGTACAGGGGTACCAAGAGACCCAGTACTTC. Translation: CAWSVQGYQETQYF. The full variable domain, completed using reference TRBV30 and TRBJ2-5, is SQTIHQWPATLVQPVGSPLSLECTVEGTSNPNLYWYRQAAGRGLQLLFYSVGIGQISSEVPQNLSASRPQDRQFILSSKKLLLSDSGFYLCAWSVQGYQETQYFGPGTRLLVL.

A few counts support this clonotype. At one end the junction does not follow the germline gene, possibly because of a read error. The chain carries TRBV4-3 and TRBJ2-7, with a possible D match to TRBD2 (6 bases). The CDR3 runs to 15 residues. The germline V gene encodes CDR1 LGHNA and CDR2 YSLEER. CDR3 in amino acids: CASSQGRLGAYKQYF. DNA for the CDR3: TGCGCCAGCAGCCAAGGGCGACTAGGGGCCTACAAGCAGTACTTC.

The J gene is TRBJ2-3, the V gene TRBV29-1; 8 positions agree with TRBD1. In germline, CDR1 is SQVTM, CDR2 ANQGSEA. The junction had 14 bases not matched to a gene; V was cut back by 6 bases and J by 6 bases. This CDR3 spans 15 amino acids. The CDR3 nucleotides read TGCAGCGTCTCCCCGGCAGGGGGCATTGGGGATACGCAGTATTTT. Translation gives CSVSPAGGIGDTQYF.

This clonotype has more than one count but fewer than ten. The V gene is TRBV27, the J gene TRBJ1-6; 8 nucleotides match TRBD1. CDR3 length: 15 amino acids. Germline loops: CDR1 MNHEY, CDR2 SMNVEV (reference sequence). V shed 5 bases and J 8 bases; nucleotides not matched to a gene: 8. This CDR3 is CASSPRDRTDSPLHF. CDR3 DNA: TGTGCCAGCAGTCCCAGGGACAGGACGGATTCACCCCTCCACTTT.

The V call is TRBV28, the J call TRBJ1-5; D gene uncertain. CDR3 length equals 15 residues. Germline V gene sequence: CDR1 MDHEN, CDR2 SYDVKM. The V gene lost 3 bases and the J gene lost 3 bases, with 12 bases spanning the gap. This chain's CDR3 is CASSLSQTYNQPQHF. CDR3 in DNA: TGTGCCAGCAGTTTGAGCCAGACTTACAATCAGCCCCAGCATTTT. Using reference TRBV28 and TRBJ1-5 for the parts outside the CDR3, the full variable domain is DVKVTQSSRYLVKRTGEKVFLECVQDMDHENMFWYRQDPGLGLRLIYFSYDVKMKEKGDIPEGYSVSREKKERFSLILESASTNQTSMYLCASSLSQTYNQPQHFGDGTRLSIL.

The rearrangement joins TRBV20-1 to TRBJ1-1, with D tentatively TRBD1 (6 bases). The CDR3 consists of 15 residues. The germline CDR1 and CDR2 sequences are DFQATT and SNEGSKA (reference sequence). V dropped 5 bases and J dropped 1 base, with 17 bases sitting between them. In DNA form, the CDR3 reads TGCAGTGCTCATATGGACAGATCATGGAACACTGAAGCTTTCTTT. It codes for CSAHMDRSWNTEAFF.

This clonotype was recorded a few times. This chain connects TRBV29-1 to TRBJ2-1; tentative D call: TRBD1 (7 bases). The V end was cut by 3 bases, the J end by 8 bases, with 14 bases between. From germline, CDR1 is SQVTM and CDR2 ANQGSEA. The CDR3 is 13 residues long. CDR3 amino acids: CSVDRAGGHEQFF. CDR3 nucleotide sequence: TGCAGCGTTGATAGGGCAGGGGGGCATGAGCAGTTCTTC.